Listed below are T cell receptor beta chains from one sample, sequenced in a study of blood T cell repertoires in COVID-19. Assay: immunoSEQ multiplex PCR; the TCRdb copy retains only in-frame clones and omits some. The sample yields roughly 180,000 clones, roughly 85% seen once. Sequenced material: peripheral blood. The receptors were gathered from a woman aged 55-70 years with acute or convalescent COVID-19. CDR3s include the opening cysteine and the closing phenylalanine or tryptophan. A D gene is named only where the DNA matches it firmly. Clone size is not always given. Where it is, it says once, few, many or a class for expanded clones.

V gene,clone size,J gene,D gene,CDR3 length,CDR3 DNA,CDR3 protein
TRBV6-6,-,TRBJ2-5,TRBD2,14,TGTGCCAGCAGTTCGGGAGGGGGGAGAGAGACCCAGTACTTC,CASSSGGGRETQYF
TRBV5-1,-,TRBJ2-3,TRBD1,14,TGCGCCAGCAGCTCGGGACAGGGCCCAGATACGCAGTATTTT,CASSSGQGPDTQYF
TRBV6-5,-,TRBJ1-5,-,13,TGTGCCAGCACGGGGGTCCTCAATCAGCCCCAGCATTTT,CASTGVLNQPQHF
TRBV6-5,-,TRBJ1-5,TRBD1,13,TGTGCCAGCAGGACAGGGTCGGATCAGCCCCAGCATTTT,CASRTGSDQPQHF
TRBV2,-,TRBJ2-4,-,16,TGTGCCAGCAGCGGACCCGCTAGCCAAGTCAAAAACATTCAGTACTTC,CASSGPASQVKNIQYF
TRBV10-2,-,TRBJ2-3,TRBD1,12,TGCGCCACCCGGGACAGTCAAGATACGCAGTATTTT,CATRDSQDTQYF
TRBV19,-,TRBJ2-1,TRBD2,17,TGTGCCAGTAGTCGGGGGACTAGCGGTCTGCTCTACAATGAGCAGTTCTTC,CASSRGTSGLLYNEQFF
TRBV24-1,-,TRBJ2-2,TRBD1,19,TGTGCCACCAGTGATTCGGATCAACCGGGACAGGGGAACACCGGGGAGCTGTTTTTT,CATSDSDQPGQGNTGELFF
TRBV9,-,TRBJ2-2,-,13,TGTGCCAGCAGCGTCTCGTACACCGGGGAGCTGTTTTTT,CASSVSYTGELFF
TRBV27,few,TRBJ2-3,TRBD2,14,TGTGCCAGCAGTTTACTAGCGGGAGTGGATACGCAGTATTTT,CASSLLAGVDTQYF
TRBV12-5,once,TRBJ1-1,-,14,TGTGCTAGTGGTTTCATAAACATGAACACTGAAGCTTTCTTT,CASGFINMNTEAFF
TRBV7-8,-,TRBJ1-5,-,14,TGTGCCAGCAGCTTAGCGAGGGGGGGTCAGCCCCAGCATTTT,CASSLARGGQPQHF
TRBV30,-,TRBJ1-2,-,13,TGTGCCTGGAATCAGGGAAAACACTATGGCTACACCTTC,CAWNQGKHYGYTF
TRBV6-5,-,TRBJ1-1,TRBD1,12,TGTGCCAGCGGACAGGGCGGGGCTGAAGCTTTCTTT,CASGQGGAEAFF
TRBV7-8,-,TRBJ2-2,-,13,TGTGCCAGCAGCCGGGACTACACCGGGGAGCTGTTTTTT,CASSRDYTGELFF
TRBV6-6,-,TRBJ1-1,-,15,TGTGCCAGCAGTTACTCGGACTTATCGAACACTGAAGCTTTCTTT,CASSYSDLSNTEAFF
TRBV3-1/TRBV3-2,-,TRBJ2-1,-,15,TGTGCCAGCAGCCAAGGAAGGGGATCCTACAATGAGCAGTTCTTC,CASSQGRGSYNEQFF
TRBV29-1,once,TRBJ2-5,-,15,TGCAGCGTTGAAGATCGTTGGCAAAGTCTGGAGACCCAGTACTTC,CSVEDRWQSLETQYF
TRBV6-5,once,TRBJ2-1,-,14,TGTGCCAGCAGCCTAAGCTCTGTCTACAATGAGCAGTTCTTC,CASSLSSVYNEQFF
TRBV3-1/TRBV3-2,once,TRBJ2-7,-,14,TGTGCCAGCAGCCCTACAGGGTTGGACTACGAGCAGTACTTC,CASSPTGLDYEQYF
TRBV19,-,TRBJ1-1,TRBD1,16,TGTGCCAGTAGTACCCTTTTCGGGACAGGGAACACTGAAGCTTTCTTT,CASSTLFGTGNTEAFF
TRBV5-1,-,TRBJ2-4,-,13,TGCGCCAGCAGCTTGGAGGTGGGTCGGGAACTCAGCTTC,CASSLEVGRELSF
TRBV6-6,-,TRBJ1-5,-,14,TGTGCCAGCAACGCCGGGGGGAGCAATCAGCCCCAGCATTTT,CASNAGGSNQPQHF
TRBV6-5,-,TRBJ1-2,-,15,TGTGCCAGCAGCTCCCCCTGGGGCAGGGACTATGGCTACACCTTC,CASSSPWGRDYGYTF
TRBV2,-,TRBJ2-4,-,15,TGTGCCAGCAGTGAAGTAGGAGTAGCCAAAAACATTCAGTACTTC,CASSEVGVAKNIQYF
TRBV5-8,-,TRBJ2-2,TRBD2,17,TGTGCCAGCAGCTACCAAACTAGCGGGATAAGGCCCGGGGAGCTGTTTTTT,CASSYQTSGIRPGELFF
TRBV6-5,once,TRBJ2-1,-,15,TGTGCCAGCAGTTCAAGACTAGGGGTCGACAATGAGCAGTTCTTC,CASSSRLGVDNEQFF
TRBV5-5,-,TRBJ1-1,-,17,TGTGCCAGCAGCTTGTTGGGCCACGGGGGGATGAACACTGAAGCTTTCTTT,CASSLLGHGGMNTEAFF
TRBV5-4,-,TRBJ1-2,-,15,TGTGCCAGCAGCTTGGAGTCGAAGGGGCGCGAGGGCTACACCTTC,CASSLESKGREGYTF
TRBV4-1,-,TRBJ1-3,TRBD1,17,TGCGCCAGCAGCCAAGAAGTCAGGACAGGAACTGGAAACACCATATATTTT,CASSQEVRTGTGNTIYF
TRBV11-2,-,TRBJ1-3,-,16,TGTGCCAGCAGCCGACGGGGGGCAGGCGCTGGAAACACCATATATTTT,CASSRRGAGAGNTIYF
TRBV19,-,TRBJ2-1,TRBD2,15,TGTGCCAGTAGTGAGGGGACTAGCGGGAGATGGGAGCAGTTCTTC,CASSEGTSGRWEQFF
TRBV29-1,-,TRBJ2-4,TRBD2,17,TGCAGCGCCGTAGGACTAGCCCCCGAAGGGGTCAAAAACATTCAGTACTTC,CSAVGLAPEGVKNIQYF
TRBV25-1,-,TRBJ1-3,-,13,TGTGCAGAACGTCGGGGTACAGGAAACACCATATATTTT,CAERRGTGNTIYF
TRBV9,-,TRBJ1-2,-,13,TGTGCCAGCAGCGTAGAAGTAGGGGGAGAGAGGACCTTC,CASSVEVGGERTF
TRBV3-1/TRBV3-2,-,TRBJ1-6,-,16,TGTGCCAGCAGCCAAGATCTCGGGACTGGAAATTCACCCCTCCACTTT,CASSQDLGTGNSPLHF
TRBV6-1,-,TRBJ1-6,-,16,TGTGCCAGCAGTGCCGCGGACAGCTCCTATAATTCACCCCTCCACTTT,CASSAADSSYNSPLHF
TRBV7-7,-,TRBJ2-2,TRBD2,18,TGTGCTAGCAGCCCGCATCCAGCGGGAGGAATGAACACCGGGGAGCTGTTTTTT,CASSPHPAGGMNTGELFF
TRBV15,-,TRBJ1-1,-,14,TGTGCCACCAGCAGAGGGAGGAGGGGCACTGAAGCTTTCTTT,CATSRGRRGTEAFF
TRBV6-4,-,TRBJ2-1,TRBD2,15,TGTGCCAGCAGTGACGACGGGGGGTCCTACAATGAGCAGTTCTTC,CASSDDGGSYNEQFF
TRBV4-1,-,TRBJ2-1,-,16,TGCGCCAGCAGCCAAGATGAGATAGCGGAGCACAATGAGCAGTTCTTC,CASSQDEIAEHNEQFF
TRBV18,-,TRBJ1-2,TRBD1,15,TGTGCCAGCTCCCAAGTAGGACAGGACCCCTATGGCTACACCTTC,CASSQVGQDPYGYTF
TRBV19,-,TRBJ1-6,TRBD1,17,TGTGCCAGTAGTATCCTTCGAGGACAGGCGACGGGTTCACCCCTCCACTTT,CASSILRGQATGSPLHF